This paragraph reports one TCR beta chain. The junction differs from germline at one of its ends, possibly a read error. Under the authors' procedure: Estimation of nucleated cell counts relied on the amplification of reference gene primers. Using immunoSEQ multiplex PCR, the repertoire was profiled, and TCRdb retains in-frame clones only, with some absent. V and J calls and clone size come straight from that table; D and trimming were deduced from the DNA. The sample records roughly 200,000 clones, 65% to 85% being singletons. The sample comes from a study of blood T cell repertoires in COVID-19. The CDR3 is made up of 12 amino acids. CDR1 and CDR2 (germline): ENHRY, SYGVKD.

The receptor's source is a man aged 50 or older with active or convalescent COVID-19. Sequenced sample: peripheral blood. The chain uses TRBV10-3 and TRBJ1-2; possibly TRBD1 for D (5 bases). CDR3 in amino acids: CASSAQGYGYTF. CDR3 nucleotide sequence: TGTGCCAGCAGTGCCCAGGGCTATGGCTACACCTTC.